This TCR beta chain was captured by sequencing in a study of blood T cell repertoires in COVID-19. At the level of the study: Material from acute and convalescent COVID-19 was sourced from the United States, Italy and Spain. Sources were T cells, B-cell-depleted T cells, or PBMCs; the material itself was cDNA or gDNA.

Per the authors' pipeline: Estimated nucleated cell counts came from reference gene primer amplification. The data were produced by immunoSEQ multiplex PCR, yet TCRdb's version contains in-frame clones alone and is incomplete. V, J and clone size reflect that table, while D and trimming were determined from the DNA. The repertoire consists of 110,000 or so clones, with 81% occurring once and the leading ten covering roughly 1.6%. In germline, CDR1 is MNHEY, CDR2 SMNVEV (reference sequence). V dropped 6 bases and J dropped 3; count of bases not matched to a gene: 5. This CDR3 spans 14 amino acids. This sequence joins TRBV27 and TRBJ1-2; 9 nucleotides agree with TRBD1. The sequenced sample consisted of peripheral blood. The clonotype originates from a man aged 45 to 65 with acute or convalescent COVID-19. Here the CDR3 reads CASRLTGGYYGYTF. The DNA for the CDR3 is TGTGCCAGCAGATTAACAGGGGGCTACTATGGCTACACCTTC.